These 16 T cell receptor beta chains were all obtained from the same sample, sequenced in a study of blood T cell repertoires in COVID-19. The repertoire was sequenced with immunoSEQ multiplex PCR; TCRdb's copy has only in-frame clones and lacks some. The data hold about 270,000 clones, with about nine tenths observed a single time. Specimen: PBMCs or T cells enriched from blood (not recorded which). Receptor source: a woman between 45 and 65 years old who had recovered from COVID-19.

The J gene is TRBJ2-3, the V gene TRBV7-9; TRBD2 agrees at 12 bases. CDR1 is SEHNR, CDR2 FQNEAQ, per germline (reference sequence). With V trimmed by 5 bases and J by 4 bases, 7 bases remained unmatched. This CDR3 is built from 16 residues. CDR3 bases: TGTGCCAGCAGCCCCCGACTAGCGGGAGTCTCAGATACGCAGTATTTT. Amino acid sequence: CASSPRLAGVSDTQYF.

The chain recombines TRBV19 with TRBJ1-1; no firm D call. The length of the CDR3 is 12 residues. Germline V gene sequence: CDR1 LNHDA, CDR2 SQIVND (reference sequence). The V gene lost 7 bases and the J gene lost 3 bases, with 9 bases spanning the gap. The CDR3 coding sequence is TGTGCCAGTAAGGCGGAGTACACTGAAGCTTTCTTT. It is translated as CASKAEYTEAFF.

The rearrangement uses TRBV4-1 and TRBJ2-7; the match to TRBD2 covers 10 bases. The CDR3 has 16 residues. Looked up from germline, CDR1 is MGHRA and CDR2 is YSYEKL. V was pared by 0 bases and J by 4 bases, with 6 bases of the junction left unmatched. CDR3 in amino acids: CASSQEVGLAVYEQYF. In DNA form, the CDR3 reads TGCGCCAGCAGCCAAGAAGTCGGACTAGCGGTATACGAGCAGTACTTC.

About this clone itself: The same CDR3 arises from other DNA sequences in this sample as well. J is TRBJ2-5 and V is TRBV18, with D possibly being TRBD2 (5 bases). CDR1 and CDR2 (germline): KGHSH, LQKENI. This CDR3 spans 13 amino acids. Trimming removed 2 bases from V and 1 base from J, with 5 bases in between. CDR3 protein: CASSPGSQETQYF. Here the CDR3 DNA reads TGTGCCAGCTCACCAGGGAGCCAAGAGACCCAGTACTTC.

The chain combines TRBV6-5 with TRBJ1-1; D gene unclear. Germline CDR1 and CDR2: MNHEY and SVGAGI. This CDR3 has 15 amino acids. V was clipped by 0 bases and J by 1 base, with 9 bases between them. The CDR3 DNA reads as TGTGCCAGCAGTTACTCCGGTCTTAAGAACACTGAAGCTTTCTTT. It yields the protein CASSYSGLKNTEAFF.

V is TRBV11-2 and J is TRBJ2-5; 13 nucleotides match TRBD2. The CDR3 length is 17 residues. Trimming at V came to 6 bases and at J to 5 bases, leaving 12 bases not matched to a gene. Germline assignment: CDR1 SGHAT and CDR2 FQNNGV. Here the CDR3 reads CASSGLAGVVSRETQYF. In nucleotides, the CDR3 is TGTGCCAGCAGTGGACTAGCGGGAGTCGTGAGTAGGGAGACCCAGTACTTC.

J is TRBJ2-1 and V is TRBV6-4; TRBD1 agrees at 9 bases. The germline gives CDR1 MRHNA, CDR2 SNTAGT. The CDR3 covers 16 residues. J lost 6 bases, V lost 7 bases, and 13 bases had no gene match. CDR3 nucleotides: TGTGCCAGCACTCCCCGTTGGGACAGGGTAGTCAATGAGCAGTTCTTC. It is translated as CASTPRWDRVVNEQFF.

CDR3 nucleotide sequence: TGTGCCAGCAGCCTCGAGAATTCACCCCTCCACTTT. Its translation is CASSLENSPLHF. This chain links TRBV3-1 (or the pseudogene TRBV3-2) with TRBJ1-6; D gene unclear. CDR1 and CDR2 (germline): LGHDT, YNNKEL (reference sequence). Trimming removed 4 bases at V and 7 bases at J, with 5 bases between. The CDR3 length is 12 residues.

The chain links TRBV25-1 to TRBJ2-5; 7 nucleotides align to TRBD2. This CDR3 has 16 residues. Per germline, CDR1 MGHDK and CDR2 SYGVNS. V lost 3 bases to trimming and J lost 2 bases; unmatched junction nucleotides: 9. The CDR3 coding sequence is TGTGCCAGCAGTGATGTATCTAGCGGATCTCAAGAGACCCAGTACTTC. Amino acids: CASSDVSSGSQETQYF.

This rearrangement joins TRBV10-3 to TRBJ1-2; no reliable D call. The CDR3 contains 12 residues. The V and J ends lost 2 bases and 4 bases respectively, with 5 bases between them. The germline V gene has CDR1 ENHRY and CDR2 SYGVKD. The CDR3 sequence: CAISELLYGYTF. The CDR3 coding sequence is TGTGCCATCAGTGAGCTACTCTATGGCTACACCTTC.

The gene calls are TRBV18 and TRBJ2-7, with a possible D match to TRBD1 (6 bases). The CDR3 is made up of 15 amino acids. Trimming took off 0 bases at V and 5 bases at J, with 14 bases between the two ends. Germline lookup yields CDR1 KGHSH and CDR2 LQKENI. CDR3: CASSPPGAGLDEQYF. In nucleotides, the CDR3 is TGTGCCAGCTCACCACCGGGGGCCGGTTTGGACGAGCAGTACTTC.

The rearrangement uses TRBV6-5 and TRBJ2-7; 9 bases agree with TRBD2. V lost 6 bases and J lost 4; bases outside the gene matches: 10. The V gene's germline CDR1 is MNHEY and CDR2 SVGAGI. The CDR3 loop spans 15 amino acids. This chain's CDR3 is CASRPVAGAGYEQYF. CDR3 nucleotide sequence: TGTGCCAGCAGACCCGTAGCGGGAGCTGGGTACGAGCAGTACTTC.

This clone was seen once. This chain joins TRBV6-5 and TRBJ2-3; tentative D call: TRBD1 (6 bases). From germline, CDR1 is MNHEY and CDR2 SVGAGI. There are 15 residues in the CDR3. Trimming shortened V by 5 bases and J by 2 bases, and 14 bases separated the two germline ends. The CDR3 coding sequence is TGTGCCAGCAGTCGAACAGGGTTAAACACAGATACGCAGTATTTT. Amino acids: CASSRTGLNTDTQYF.

The chain is built from TRBV15 and TRBJ1-5; 11 bases are a match to TRBD1. The germline CDR1 and CDR2 sequences are LNHNV and YYDKDF (reference sequence). The CDR3 has 16 residues. J lost 9 bases, V lost 5 bases, and 12 bases had no gene match. Here the CDR3 DNA reads TGTGCCACCAGCCCAGACGGGACAGGGGGTGTGGTGCCCCAGCATTTT. This codes for CATSPDGTGGVVPQHF. Filled out from reference TRBV15 and TRBJ1-5, the complete variable domain reads DAMVIQNPRYQVTQFGKPVTLSCSQTLNHNVMYWYQQKSSQAPKLLFHYYDKDFNNEADTPDNFQSRRPNTSFCFLDIRSPGLGDTAMYLCATSPDGTGGVVPQHFGDGTRLSIL.

This chain links TRBV9 with TRBJ2-7, with TRBD1 matching 8 bases. Germline loops: CDR1 SGDLS, CDR2 YYNGEE. The CDR3 totals 15 residues. V trimming: 4 bases; J trimming: 4 bases; junction bases outside the gene matches: 10. CDR3: CASSPSPGTGYEQYF. For the CDR3, the DNA is TGTGCCAGCAGCCCCAGCCCCGGGACAGGATACGAGCAGTACTTC. Together with reference TRBV9 and TRBJ2-7, the CDR3 gives the full variable domain: DSGVTQTPKHLITATGQRVTLRCSPRSGDLSVYWYQQSLDQGLQFLIQYYNGEERAKGNILERFSAQQFPDLHSELNLSSLELGDSALYFCASSPSPGTGYEQYFGPGTRLTVT.

The genes are TRBV9 and TRBJ1-6; the match to TRBD1 covers 7 bases. This CDR3 contains 17 residues. V gave up 0 bases and J gave up 6 bases; unmatched junction bases: 9. Per the germline V gene, CDR1 is SGDLS and CDR2 is YYNGEE. CDR3 region: CASSVDPTGAGNSPLHF. The CDR3, as DNA: TGTGCCAGCAGCGTAGACCCCACAGGGGCTGGTAATTCACCCCTCCACTTT.